Sequencing of this T cell receptor (beta chain) was carried out in a study of shared clonotypes between healthy human individuals. Study findings and constraints: Only blood was sampled, and tissue TCR repertoires likely differ from blood ones. Generation probabilities were higher for clonotypes shared across all four sorted-subset donors than for unshared ones. Generally, naive subsets came out with larger estimated richness than memory subsets.

This clone was recorded only once. Its antigen is currently unknown. The CDR3 is made up of 14 amino acids. Germline values: CDR1 MNHNS, CDR2 SASEGT. V was cut by 7 bases and J by 2 bases, with 12 bases left in between. Genomic DNA of each subset was evenly split across several immunoSEQ plates. Profiled with immunoSEQ multiplex PCR; TCRdb holds only in-frame clones, not every one. This table holds over a million clones, roughly 70% found once. V usage is TRBV6-1 and J usage is TRBJ2-1; D perhaps matches TRBD2 (6 bases). Sequencing used memory CD4+ T cells sorted from blood. Subset in this sample: CD45RA-negative fraction. The sequence was collected from a man aged 18 to 35 in good health. As DNA, the CDR3 is TGTGCCAGCACGCTAGCGCAACCCTACAATGAGCAGTTCTTC. Encoded protein: CASTLAQPYNEQFF.